This T cell receptor beta chain was captured by sequencing in a study of T cells expressing NK-cell markers. Study-level points and caveats: In four donors, these clonotypes also led the CD3+CD56-NKG2C+ fraction. Clones of NKG2C+ T cells that had expanded were of unclear HCMV specificity.

Comments on this clonotype: Its antigen remains unknown.

This CDR3 spans 14 amino acids. CDR1 and CDR2 (germline): SEHNR, FQNEAQ (reference sequence). From its re-call of the 5' RACE reads, TCRdb lists each CDR3 protein once, without DNA. The sample has about 260,000 distinct CDR3 sequences; the top ten hold roughly 4.2%. Sequenced sample: blood T cells: a sorted CD56 or NKG2C T cell subset, CD4+ or CD8+ T cells, or bulk PBMC T cells (not recorded which). The V gene is TRBV7-9, the J gene TRBJ2-2. The TCR sequence derives from a woman between 18 and 69 years old in good health. This CDR3 reads CASSYLGNTGELFF.